The 5 T cell receptor beta chains given below trace back to one sample, sequenced in a study of tumor and adjacent non-tumor tissue in lung cancer. No cell sorting was done before RNA was extracted from the tissue. This non-tumor lung sample came from over 3 cm beyond the tumor edge. The library came from three nested PCR rounds adapted from ARM-PCR protocols. TCRdb called the multiplex PCR reads again in MiXCR, with one record for every CDR3 protein. Of about 44,000 distinct CDR3 sequences listed, around 64% are singletons. Material for sequencing was distant non-tumor lung tissue. The receptors derive from a woman aged 70 to 79 with non-small cell lung cancer.

For this clonotype: One junction end disagrees with the germline gene, perhaps due to a read error. The chain employs TRBV29-1 and TRBJ2-7; D might be TRBD2 (5 bases). The CDR3 has 16 residues. Germline values: CDR1 SQVTM, CDR2 ANQGSEA. CDR3 bases: TGCAGCGTTGACCTCTCCGGGATTGTGGGCTCCTACGAGCGGTACTTC. Translation: CSVDLSGIVGSYERYF.

CDR3 nucleotides: TGTGCCAGCAGACGCGGAACCGATGTCTCCTACGAGCAGTACTTC. Its protein is CASRRGTDVSYEQYF. The chain has TRBV6-1 and TRBJ2-7, with D uncertain. V shed 6 bases and J shed 0 bases, with 15 bases lying between them. The length of the CDR3 is 15 residues. Per germline, CDR1 MNHNS and CDR2 SASEGT.

Worth noting for this clonotype: Given a much more abundant clone one base away, this may be a read error. The V gene is TRBV6-4, the J gene TRBJ2-1; D unclear. CDR1 MRHNA and CDR2 SNTAGT come from the germline V gene. This CDR3 has 13 amino acids. CDR3 residues: CASGDSRNNEQFF. The CDR3 DNA follows: TGTGCCAGCGGTGATAGCAGGAACAATGAGCAGTTCTTC.

This clonotype was detected ten times or more. The rearrangement uses TRBV5-6 and TRBJ2-5, with no clear D. The CDR3 loop spans 12 amino acids. Deletions cut 1 base from V and 5 bases from J, with 6 bases between. CDR1 and CDR2 from the germline V gene are SGHDT and YYEEEE. CDR3 region: CASSLYEETQYF. The CDR3 DNA reads TGTGCCAGCAGCTTGTACGAGGAGACCCAGTACTTC. Supplemented by reference TRBV5-6 and TRBJ2-5, the full variable domain reads DAGVTQSPTHLIKTRGQQVTLRCSPKSGHDTVSWYQQALGQGPQFIFQYYEEEERQRGNFPDRFSGHQFPNYSSELNVNALLLGDSALYLCASSLYEETQYFGPGTRLLVL.

With regard to this clonotype: One end of the junction varies from germline; a read error may be responsible. V usage is TRBV12-3 or TRBV12-4 and J usage is TRBJ2-7; the match to TRBD2 covers 7 bases. CDR3 length: 18 residues. The chain's CDR3 is CASSLKPDRREITYDQHF. The CDR3 coding sequence is TGTGCCAGCAGTTTAAAACCGGATAGGCGGGAGATAACCTACGATCAGCACTTC.